These T cell receptor beta chains were read from a single sample in a study of blood T cell repertoires in COVID-19. The protocol was immunoSEQ multiplex PCR, while the TCRdb copy is restricted to in-frame clones and leaves out a portion. The sample holds about 480,000 clones, around 89% seen once. Sequencing used PBMCs or T cells enriched from blood (not recorded which). These TCRs come from a middle-aged woman who had recovered from COVID-19. CDR3s include the opening cysteine and the closing phenylalanine or tryptophan. D genes are given only for firm matches. Clone size, where shown, is once, few, many, or a class for clones that have expanded.

D gene,V gene,clone size,J gene,CDR3 length,CDR3 protein,CDR3 DNA
TRBD1,TRBV25-1,NA,TRBJ1-1,12,CASSFRQGTAFF,TGTGCCAGCAGTTTCCGACAGGGGACAGCTTTCTTT
NA,TRBV6-6,NA,TRBJ2-4,19,CASSYTLSGTGSAKNIQYF,TGTGCCAGCAGCTATACCCTCTCCGGTACAGGTTCAGCCAAAAACATTCAGTACTTC
NA,TRBV5-5,NA,TRBJ2-3,15,CASSEDWTRTDTQYF,TGTGCCAGCAGCGAGGACTGGACCAGGACAGATACGCAGTATTTT
NA,TRBV18,NA,TRBJ2-1,13,CASSPPMSVEQFF,TGTGCCAGCTCACCACCGATGAGTGTTGAGCAGTTCTTC
TRBD1,TRBV4-3,NA,TRBJ2-7,15,CASSHGRQGTYEQYF,TGCGCCAGCAGCCATGGGAGACAGGGTACCTACGAGCAGTACTTC
NA,TRBV9,NA,TRBJ2-1,19,CASSVGSGVERRSYNEQFF,TGTGCCAGCAGCGTAGGTTCAGGGGTAGAAAGGAGATCCTACAATGAGCAGTTCTTC
TRBD2,TRBV5-5,NA,TRBJ2-5,17,CASSLAGGRAIGETQYF,TGTGCCAGCAGCTTGGCTGGCGGGAGGGCCATCGGCGAGACCCAGTACTTC
NA,TRBV28,once,TRBJ1-5,12,CASSPREQPQHF,TGTGCCAGCAGCCCCCGGGAACAGCCCCAGCATTTT
NA,TRBV7-2,NA,TRBJ1-2,13,CASRQGTNYGYTF,TGTGCCAGCAGACAGGGTACTAACTATGGCTACACCTTC
NA,TRBV19,once,TRBJ1-5,15,CASSHNRRPDQPQHF,TGTGCCAGTAGTCATAACAGGCGCCCTGATCAGCCCCAGCATTTT
NA,TRBV6-5,NA,TRBJ2-1,15,CASRPPGGTYNEQFF,TGTGCCAGCAGACCCCCAGGGGGGACCTACAATGAGCAGTTCTTC
TRBD1,TRBV6-5,NA,TRBJ1-4,15,CASSSKGGRREKLFF,TGTGCCAGCAGCTCAAAAGGGGGCAGGAGGGAAAAACTGTTTTTT
NA,TRBV29-1,NA,TRBJ2-7,13,CSAVLQGRSEQYF,TGCAGCGCCGTCCTACAGGGTAGGAGCGAGCAGTACTTC
NA,TRBV19,NA,TRBJ1-1,13,CASRPGLNTEAFF,TGTGCCAGTAGACCAGGGTTGAACACTGAAGCTTTCTTT
NA,TRBV6-5,NA,TRBJ1-1,15,CASSPGWGRNTEAFF,TGTGCCAGCAGCCCCGGGTGGGGCCGGAACACTGAAGCTTTCTTT
TRBD1,TRBV5-1,NA,TRBJ2-2,14,CASSLEGQGGELFF,TGCGCCAGCAGCTTGGAGGGACAGGGCGGGGAGCTGTTTTTT
NA,TRBV9,NA,TRBJ1-1,12,CASSAGDGEAFF,TGTGCCAGCAGCGCAGGGGACGGTGAAGCTTTCTTT
NA,TRBV23-1,NA,TRBJ2-1,15,CASSHGAETYNEQFF,TGCGCCAGCAGTCATGGGGCCGAGACCTACAATGAGCAGTTCTTC
TRBD1,TRBV19,few,TRBJ1-3,16,CASSTPGQSSGNTIYF,TGTGCCAGTAGTACCCCGGGACAGAGCTCTGGAAACACCATATATTTT
TRBD2,TRBV3-1/TRBV3-2,NA,TRBJ2-3,14,CASSPLAVDDTQYF,TGTGCCAGCAGCCCACTAGCGGTAGACGATACGCAGTATTTT
NA,TRBV7-9,NA,TRBJ2-2,12,CASRAYTGELFF,TGTGCCAGCAGAGCCTACACCGGGGAGCTGTTTTTT
NA,TRBV5-4,NA,TRBJ1-1,15,CASSEQARGNTEAFF,TGTGCCAGCAGCGAGCAGGCGCGGGGGAACACTGAAGCTTTCTTT
NA,TRBV18,NA,TRBJ1-5,13,CASSPAGNQPQHF,TGTGCCAGCTCACCGGCAGGTAATCAGCCCCAGCATTTT
NA,TRBV7-8,NA,TRBJ2-1,15,CASSLGGLDYNEQFF,TGTGCCAGCAGCTTAGGAGGGCTAGATTACAATGAGCAGTTCTTC
TRBD2,TRBV7-9,once,TRBJ2-7,13,CASRGGASYEQYF,TGTGCCAGCAGGGGAGGGGCATCCTACGAGCAGTACTTC
TRBD1,TRBV4-3,NA,TRBJ2-7,17,CASSQDTVGDRGDEQYF,TGCGCCAGCAGCCAAGATACGGTCGGTGACAGGGGCGACGAGCAGTACTTC
TRBD2,TRBV7-9,NA,TRBJ2-1,15,CASSRGSPSYNEQFF,TGTGCCAGCAGCCGCGGGAGCCCCTCCTACAATGAGCAGTTCTTC
TRBD1,TRBV3-1/TRBV3-2,once,TRBJ1-6,16,CASSQTDRGRNSPLHF,TGTGCCAGCAGCCAAACGGACAGGGGGCGTAATTCACCCCTCCACTTT
TRBD2,TRBV5-1,NA,TRBJ2-7,15,CASSPGLAGVNEQYF,TGCGCCAGCAGCCCGGGACTAGCGGGAGTGAACGAGCAGTACTTC
TRBD1,TRBV12-3/TRBV12-4,NA,TRBJ1-4,13,CASSWGQDEKLFF,TGTGCCAGCAGTTGGGGACAGGATGAAAAACTGTTTTTT
NA,TRBV5-4,NA,TRBJ2-7,13,CASSSDTSYEQYF,TGTGCCAGCAGTTCGGATACTAGCTACGAGCAGTACTTC
NA,TRBV19,NA,TRBJ1-1,13,CASSISLNTEAFF,TGTGCCAGTAGTATAAGCTTGAACACTGAAGCTTTCTTT
NA,TRBV7-8,NA,TRBJ1-1,12,CASSLVRTEAFF,TGTGCCAGCAGCTTAGTGCGGACTGAAGCTTTCTTT
NA,TRBV6-5,NA,TRBJ1-5,15,CASSYSASSDQPQHF,TGTGCCAGCAGTTACTCTGCTAGTTCAGATCAGCCCCAGCATTTT
TRBD2,TRBV19,NA,TRBJ2-5,13,CASSITGGETQYF,TGTGCCAGTAGTATAACGGGGGGAGAGACCCAGTACTTC
NA,TRBV6-2/TRBV6-3,few,TRBJ2-7,16,CASSVSHPAYSYEQYF,TGTGCCAGCAGCGTTTCGCACCCAGCGTATTCCTACGAGCAGTACTTC
NA,TRBV5-1,NA,TRBJ2-3,16,CASSLGGRRLTDTQYF,TGCGCCAGCAGCTTGGGTGGCCGGCGGTTAACAGATACGCAGTATTTT
TRBD2,TRBV18,NA,TRBJ2-3,17,CASSPVLAEFGTDTQYF,TGTGCCAGCTCACCCGTACTAGCGGAGTTCGGGACAGATACGCAGTATTTT